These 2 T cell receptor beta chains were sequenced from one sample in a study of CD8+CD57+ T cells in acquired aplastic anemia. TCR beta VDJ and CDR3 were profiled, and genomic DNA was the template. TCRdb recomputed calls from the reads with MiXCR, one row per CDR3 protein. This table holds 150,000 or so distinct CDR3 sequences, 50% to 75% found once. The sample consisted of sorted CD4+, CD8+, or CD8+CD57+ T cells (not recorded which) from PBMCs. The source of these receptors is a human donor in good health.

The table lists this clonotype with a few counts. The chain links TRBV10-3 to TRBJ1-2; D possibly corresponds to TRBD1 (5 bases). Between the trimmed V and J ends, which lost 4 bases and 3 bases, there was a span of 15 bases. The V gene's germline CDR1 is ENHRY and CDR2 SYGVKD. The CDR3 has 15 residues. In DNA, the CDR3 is TGTGCCATCAGTGGGCCGCAGGGATTGGACTATGGCTACACCTTC. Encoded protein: CAISGPQGLDYGYTF.

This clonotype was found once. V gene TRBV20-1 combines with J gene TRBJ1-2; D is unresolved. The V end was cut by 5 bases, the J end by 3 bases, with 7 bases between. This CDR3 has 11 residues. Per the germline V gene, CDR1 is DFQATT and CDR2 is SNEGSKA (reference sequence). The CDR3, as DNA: TGCAGTGCTTCGGACGACTATGGCTACACCTTC. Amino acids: CSASDDYGYTF.